These 23 T cell receptor beta chains were sequenced from one sample in a study of cytomegalovirus exposure and HLA in healthy donors. Generated by immunoSEQ multiplex PCR, the TCRdb table keeps only in-frame clones and is missing some. The sample lists about 98,000 clones, about 90% occurring once. The sequenced material came from PBMCs. The receptors stem from a man between 18 and 35 years old in good health and CMV-seropositive.

The chain recombines TRBV4-1 with TRBJ1-2, with D hard to call. Trimming cost V 1 base and J 4 bases, with 16 bases left between them. The CDR3 consists of 16 residues. Germline CDR1 MGHRA, CDR2 YSYEKL. The CDR3 nucleotides are TGCGCCAGCAGCCAAGTAGGTGAAGCGTCTAGCTATGGCTACACCTTC. Encoded protein: CASSQVGEASSYGYTF.

The chain carries TRBV6-6 and TRBJ2-3, with TRBD2 matching 13 bases. The CDR3 is 16 residues long. Trimming cost V 6 bases and J 2 bases; bases outside gene matches: 5. Looked up from germline, CDR1 is MNHNY and CDR2 is SVGAGI (reference sequence). Here the CDR3 DNA reads TGTGCCAGCAGACCACTAGCGGGGGGGTTCACAGATACGCAGTATTTT. It encodes CASRPLAGGFTDTQYF.

The rearrangement joins TRBV6-5 to TRBJ2-7, with 7 bases fitting TRBD1. From germline, CDR1 is MNHEY and CDR2 SVGAGI. Trimming at V came to 2 bases and at J to 4 bases, leaving 8 bases not matched to a gene. The CDR3 extends over 15 amino acids. CDR3 nucleotides: TGTGCCAGCAGTTACGTGACAGGGAGTGGATACGAGCAGTACTTC. This codes for CASSYVTGSGYEQYF.

V gene TRBV5-6 combines with J gene TRBJ2-7; TRBD1 matches 8 bases. The CDR3 length is 15 residues. Germline assignment: CDR1 SGHDT and CDR2 YYEEEE. The V segment lost 3 bases and the J segment 2 bases; nucleotides outside the gene matches: 7. The CDR3 region is CASSSPDRAAYEQYF. The CDR3 DNA reads as TGTGCCAGCAGCTCCCCGGACAGGGCTGCCTACGAGCAGTACTTC.

The chain joins TRBV6-5 to TRBJ2-2; possibly TRBD1 for D (5 bases). CDR1 and CDR2 from the germline V gene are MNHEY and SVGAGI. Trimming removed 7 bases at V and 6 bases at J, with 15 bases between. This CDR3 is 14 amino acids long. The CDR3 loop reads CASKPGLQSGELFF. CDR3 bases: TGTGCCAGCAAACCAGGGCTCCAATCCGGGGAGCTGTTTTTT.

The V gene is TRBV6-6, the J gene TRBJ1-4; 9 bases are shared with TRBD1. The trim removed 7 bases at V and 4 bases at J, leaving 7 bases unmatched. CDR1 MNHNY and CDR2 SVGAGI come from the germline V gene (reference sequence). The CDR3 totals 15 residues. CDR3 protein: CASMLGTGRNEKLFF. CDR3 DNA: TGTGCCAGCATGTTGGGGACAGGGCGTAATGAAAAACTGTTTTTT.

The J gene is TRBJ2-7, the V gene TRBV5-1; 9 nucleotides align to TRBD1. Losses at the gene ends were 3 bases for V and 7 bases for J; bases not matched to a gene: 17. CDR1 and CDR2 from the germline V gene are SGHRS and YFSETQ. CDR3 length: 17 amino acids. The CDR3 DNA reads as TGCGCCAGCAGCTACGACCTCCCGGGACAGGGCTTAAGGGAGCAGTACTTC. Its translation is CASSYDLPGQGLREQYF.

V gene TRBV6-5 combines with J gene TRBJ2-5; no firm D call. The V and J ends lost 0 bases and 4 bases respectively, with 3 bases between them. The germline V gene encodes CDR1 MNHEY and CDR2 SVGAGI. The CDR3 runs to 12 residues. CDR3 in amino acids: CASSYSRETQYF. The CDR3 bases are TGTGCCAGCAGTTACTCGAGAGAGACCCAGTACTTC.

This clone was counted once. This chain connects TRBV6-1 to TRBJ2-1; D not certain. The CDR3 covers 14 residues. Trimming pared 6 bases from V and 0 bases from J, leaving 9 bases between. The V gene's germline CDR1 is MNHNS and CDR2 SASEGT. The CDR3 nucleotides read TGTGCCAGCAGGACCTACAGCTCCTACAATGAGCAGTTCTTC. Protein product: CASRTYSSYNEQFF.

The chain carries TRBV4-3 and TRBJ2-7; D uncertain. CDR1 and CDR2 from the germline V gene are LGHNA and YSLEER. This CDR3 is built from 17 residues. V lost 4 bases to trimming and J lost 1 base, with 20 bases between them. The CDR3 DNA sequence: TGCGCCAGCAGCCCACGCTGGTCGACAAAGAGTTCCTACGAGCAGTACTTC. Amino acids: CASSPRWSTKSSYEQYF.

The chain recombines TRBV7-6 with TRBJ2-1; D possibly corresponds to TRBD1 (6 bases). The CDR3 is 14 amino acids. CDR1 is SGHVS and CDR2 is FNYEAQ in the germline V gene. V lost 2 bases to trimming and J lost 1 base, with 6 bases between them. The CDR3 sequence: CASSLQGSYNEQFF. The CDR3 region has the DNA TGTGCCAGCAGCTTACAGGGGTCCTACAATGAGCAGTTCTTC.

This clone was found once. The chain uses TRBV11-2 and TRBJ1-1; D uncertain. Germline V lookup: CDR1 SGHAT, CDR2 FQNNGV. Trimming took off 3 bases at V and 4 bases at J, with 12 bases between the two ends. This CDR3 is built from 14 residues. The CDR3 protein is CASSFSRFSTEAFF. CDR3 sequence (DNA): TGTGCCAGCAGCTTTTCTAGGTTTAGCACTGAAGCTTTCTTT.

The rearrangement links TRBV5-4 to TRBJ2-4; D not certain. Trimming took 0 bases from V and 0 from J, leaving 10 bases between them. Germline V CDR1 and CDR2: SGHNT, YYREEE (reference sequence). This CDR3 is 16 amino acids long. The CDR3 sequence: CASSLGSTVAKNIQYF. DNA of the CDR3: TGTGCCAGCAGCTTGGGGTCAACAGTAGCCAAAAACATTCAGTACTTC.

The V call is TRBV5-4, the J call TRBJ2-1, with 12 bases identical to TRBD2. The germline V gene has CDR1 SGHNT and CDR2 YYREEE (reference sequence). CDR3 length equals 16 residues. Trimming removed 0 bases from V and 9 bases from J; junction bases left unmatched: 7. The CDR3 sequence: CASSLGGTSGLFEQFF. CDR3 coding DNA: TGTGCCAGCAGCTTGGGCGGGACTAGCGGGCTTTTTGAGCAGTTCTTC. The full variable domain, with the rest looked up from reference TRBV5-4 and TRBJ2-1, is ETGVTQSPTHLIKTRGQQVTLRCSSQSGHNTVSWYQQALGQGPQFIFQYYREEENGRGNFPPRFSGLQFPNYSSELNVNALELDDSALYLCASSLGGTSGLFEQFFGPGTRLTVL.

The gene calls are TRBV19 and TRBJ2-7, with D maybe TRBD1 (5 bases). Germline assignment: CDR1 LNHDA and CDR2 SQIVND (reference sequence). Between the trimmed V and J ends, which lost 3 bases and 1 base, there was a span of 7 bases. This CDR3 is 13 amino acids long. This chain's CDR3 is CASSMQGSYEQYF. The CDR3 bases are TGTGCCAGTAGTATGCAGGGATCCTACGAGCAGTACTTC.

This chain uses TRBV19 with TRBJ1-3; 7 bases agree with TRBD1. CDR1 is LNHDA, CDR2 SQIVND, per germline (reference sequence). The CDR3 is 15 residues long. Trimming at V came to 5 bases and at J to 1 base, leaving 5 bases not matched to a gene. CDR3: CASSQDRVSGNTIYF. The CDR3 nucleotides are TGTGCCAGTAGTCAAGACAGGGTATCTGGAAACACCATATATTTT.

Notes on this clone: An end of the junction differs from the germline gene, which may be a read error. CDR3 nucleotides: TGTGCCAGCAGTTACGCCGGACAGGGTCAGGCCCAGCATTTT. It encodes CASSYAGQGQAQHF. J is TRBJ1-5 and V is TRBV6-5; the match to TRBD1 covers 8 bases. Germline V gives CDR1 MNHEY, CDR2 SVGAGI. The CDR3 has 14 amino acids.

The chain links TRBV13 to TRBJ2-7, with 7 bases that match TRBD1. Trimming removed 1 base from V and 7 bases from J; junction bases left unmatched: 16. The CDR3 sequence is 17 residues long. CDR1 and CDR2 (germline): PRHDT, FYEKMQ (reference sequence). The CDR3 coding sequence is TGTGCCAGCAGCTTAGCCGCGACAGGGTTCCTCCCTTCGGAGCAGTACTTC. Protein sequence: CASSLAATGFLPSEQYF.

This chain joins TRBV4-3 and TRBJ2-5, with TRBD2 identical over 13 bases. With 0 bases clipped from V and 3 bases from J, the junction kept 13 bases outside the gene matches. CDR1 is LGHNA, CDR2 YSLEER, per germline. CDR3 length: 20 amino acids. This CDR3 reads CASSQDKLWGLAGWKETQYF. The CDR3 region has the DNA TGCGCCAGCAGCCAAGATAAGCTATGGGGACTAGCGGGATGGAAAGAGACCCAGTACTTC.

The chain employs TRBV28 and TRBJ2-1, with 9 bases aligning to TRBD2. Germline V gives CDR1 MDHEN, CDR2 SYDVKM. CDR3 size: 14 residues. Trimming took 8 bases from V and 6 from J; bases not matched to a gene: 8. The CDR3 DNA is TGTGCCAGCTCTGTAGCGGGAGAGTTCAATGAGCAGTTCTTC. Protein product: CASSVAGEFNEQFF.

The chain has TRBV12-5 and TRBJ1-1; D remains ambiguous. The ends were cut back, 2 bases at V and 11 bases at J, with 21 bases in the middle. Germline lookup yields CDR1 LGHNT and CDR2 FRNRAP. The CDR3 covers 15 residues. In DNA, the CDR3 is TGTGCTAGTGGTTTGATCGCACCCTCATCGACGGGGGCTTTCTTT. It translates to CASGLIAPSSTGAFF.

The rearrangement joins TRBV18 to TRBJ2-7; D gene ambiguous. The germline gives CDR1 KGHSH, CDR2 LQKENI. This CDR3 is 12 amino acids long. The V end lost 3 bases, the J end lost 2 bases, and 5 bases lay between the germline ends. The CDR3 here is CASSPLTYEQYF. The CDR3 DNA reads as TGTGCCAGCTCACCCCTTACCTACGAGCAGTACTTC.

This rearrangement joins TRBV5-6 to TRBJ2-1; 8 bases align to TRBD1. The germline V gene has CDR1 SGHDT and CDR2 YYEEEE. The V and J ends lost 4 bases and 10 bases, in that order; junction bases with no gene match: 7. The CDR3 totals 13 residues. CDR3 sequence reads: CASSATGAGEQFF. Written as DNA, the CDR3 is TGTGCCAGCAGCGCGACAGGGGCGGGCGAGCAGTTCTTC.